A selection of T cell receptor beta chains follows, all from one sample in a study of graft-versus-host responses after intestinal transplantation. Profiling relied on immunoSEQ multiplex PCR, and the TCRdb table lists in-frame clones only, not all of them. The data show fewer than 4,000 clones, over 70% seen once. The sequencing used ileum tissue, collected 105 days after intestinal transplantation. The receptor set was obtained from a human patient who received an intestinal transplant, so some T cells may come from the graft donor. Both conserved end residues are part of each CDR3. The order of the fields is V gene, J gene, clone size, D gene, CDR3 protein, CDR3 DNA. The D gene is left open where the match is weak. Size is stated for part of the rows, as once, few or many counts, or as a class when the clone is expanded.

V: TRBV28; J: TRBJ2-5; size: .; D: TRBD1; CDR3: CASSTIRDSQVETQYF; DNA: TGTGCCAGCAGTACCATCCGGGACAGCCAAGTCGAGACCCAGTACTTC
V: TRBV5-5; J: TRBJ2-5; size: .; D: .; CDR3: CASSLFRREGETQYF; DNA: TGTGCCAGCAGCTTGTTCCGGAGAGAAGGGGAGACCCAGTACTTC
V: TRBV6-1; J: TRBJ1-5; size: .; D: TRBD1; CDR3: CASSENRGGNSNQPQHF; DNA: TGTGCCAGCAGTGAAAACAGGGGGGGCAATAGCAATCAGCCCCAGCATTTT
V: TRBV7-3; J: TRBJ2-3; size: few; D: .; CDR3: CASSKGGVSDTQYF; DNA: TGTGCCAGCAGTAAAGGGGGGGTTTCAGATACGCAGTATTTT
V: TRBV30; J: TRBJ1-1; size: .; D: TRBD1; CDR3: CAWSGGKTEAFF; DNA: TGTGCCTGGTCAGGGGGAAAGACTGAAGCTTTCTTT
V: TRBV5-6; J: TRBJ2-5; size: .; D: TRBD2; CDR3: CASSLVPSGGQETQYF; DNA: TGTGCCAGCAGCTTGGTCCCTAGCGGGGGACAAGAGACCCAGTACTTC
V: TRBV5-4; J: TRBJ2-7; size: .; D: .; CDR3: CASSLSGTHEQYF; DNA: TGTGCCAGCAGCTTAAGCGGTACTCACGAGCAGTACTTC
V: TRBV7-2; J: TRBJ2-3; size: .; D: .; CDR3: CASSLLSSAGPDF; DNA: TGTGCCAGCAGCTTACTATCGTCGGCCGGGCCGGATTTT
V: TRBV5-1; J: TRBJ1-6; size: .; D: TRBD1; CDR3: CASSFRDSSYNSPLHF; DNA: TGCGCCAGCAGCTTTCGGGACAGCTCCTATAATTCACCCCTCCACTTT
V: TRBV19; J: TRBJ2-7; size: once; D: TRBD1; CDR3: CASSPGTGYEQYF; DNA: TGTGCCAGTAGTCCCGGGACAGGCTACGAGCAGTACTTC
V: TRBV19; J: TRBJ2-2; size: .; D: TRBD1; CDR3: CASSQGAGFPGELFF; DNA: TGTGCCAGTAGTCAGGGGGCTGGGTTTCCCGGGGAGCTGTTTTTT
V: TRBV29-1; J: TRBJ1-4; size: few; D: .; CDR3: CSVPPPREGETTNEKLFF; DNA: TGCAGCGTACCCCCCCCCAGGGAGGGGGAGACAACTAATGAAAAACTGTTTTTT
V: TRBV29-1; J: TRBJ2-1; size: .; D: TRBD1; CDR3: CSVDQPGQGYGDEQFF; DNA: TGCAGCGTGGACCAGCCGGGACAGGGGTATGGTGATGAGCAGTTCTTC
V: TRBV18; J: TRBJ2-7; size: .; D: TRBD1; CDR3: CASSSGTGSYEQYF; DNA: TGTGCCAGCTCGTCCGGGACAGGGTCCTACGAGCAGTACTTC
V: TRBV29-1; J: TRBJ2-7; size: .; D: .; CDR3: CSVERETYEQYF; DNA: TGCAGCGTTGAGAGAGAAACCTACGAGCAGTACTTC
V: TRBV6-1; J: TRBJ2-1; size: .; D: .; CDR3: CASSEINRSEQFF; DNA: TGTGCCAGCAGTGAGATCAACAGGAGTGAGCAGTTCTTC
V: TRBV25-1; J: TRBJ1-6; size: .; D: .; CDR3: CASSDPKDAANSPLHF; DNA: TGTGCCAGCAGTGACCCCAAGGATGCCGCGAATTCACCCCTCCACTTT
V: TRBV10-2; J: TRBJ2-4; size: .; D: .; CDR3: CASSEVMGRQGIQYF; DNA: TGCGCCAGCAGTGAGGTAATGGGTAGGCAGGGCATTCAGTACTTC
V: TRBV5-1; J: TRBJ2-1; size: .; D: TRBD2; CDR3: CASSSLAGGPPYNEQFF; DNA: TGCGCCAGCAGCTCGCTAGCGGGAGGGCCCCCTTACAATGAGCAGTTCTTC
V: TRBV6-1; J: TRBJ2-7; size: .; D: .; CDR3: CASRPPGAYEQYF; DNA: TGTGCCAGCAGACCCCCCGGGGCCTACGAGCAGTACTTC
V: TRBV5-1; J: TRBJ1-4; size: .; D: .; CDR3: CASRLNEKLFF; DNA: TGCGCCAGCAGGCTTAATGAAAAACTGTTTTTT
V: TRBV6-1; J: TRBJ1-4; size: .; D: .; CDR3: CASSEAKTAINEKLFF; DNA: TGTGCCAGCAGTGAAGCGAAAACGGCCATAAATGAAAAACTGTTTTTT
V: TRBV5-1; J: TRBJ2-3; size: .; D: .; CDR3: CASSLGSTDTQYF; DNA: TGCGCCAGCAGCTTGGGTTCCACAGATACGCAGTATTTT
V: TRBV6-5; J: TRBJ2-7; size: .; D: .; CDR3: CASSYAQGPYEQYF; DNA: TGTGCCAGCAGCTATGCACAGGGACCCTACGAGCAGTACTTC
V: TRBV4-1; J: TRBJ1-1; size: .; D: .; CDR3: CASSQRTGLGGNTEAFF; DNA: TGCGCCAGCAGCCAAAGGACGGGACTAGGGGGGAACACTGAAGCTTTCTTT
V: TRBV5-5; J: TRBJ2-3; size: few; D: .; CDR3: CASRLRGGHDTQYF; DNA: TGTGCCAGCAGATTACGAGGGGGGCATGATACGCAGTATTTT
V: TRBV28; J: TRBJ1-3; size: .; D: TRBD1; CDR3: CASITGTGRGNTIYF; DNA: TGTGCCAGCATTACCGGGACAGGGCGCGGAAACACCATATATTTT
V: TRBV6-4; J: TRBJ1-2; size: .; D: .; CDR3: CASTEQRRELRGYTF; DNA: TGTGCCAGCACCGAACAACGGAGGGAACTCCGGGGCTACACCTTC
V: TRBV11-2; J: TRBJ2-3; size: .; D: TRBD2; CDR3: CASSPGLAGGRTDTQYF; DNA: TGTGCCAGCAGCCCGGGACTAGCGGGAGGGCGCACAGATACGCAGTATTTT
V: TRBV5-5; J: TRBJ2-7; size: .; D: .; CDR3: CASSVDSQYEQYF; DNA: TGTGCCAGCAGCGTGGACAGCCAGTACGAGCAGTACTTC
V: TRBV14; J: TRBJ2-3; size: .; D: TRBD2; CDR3: CASSLAGGTDTQYF; DNA: TGTGCCAGCAGCCTAGCGGGGGGAACAGATACGCAGTATTTT
V: TRBV12-2; J: TRBJ2-7; size: .; D: .; CDR3: CASRFSVRQGSSFYEQYF; DNA: TGTGCAAGTCGCTTCTCGGTCCGACAGGGCTCCTCCTTCTACGAGCAGTACTTC
V: TRBV6-4; J: TRBJ1-5; size: .; D: .; CDR3: CASRIEAYSNQPQHF; DNA: TGTGCCAGCAGGATAGAAGCTTATAGCAATCAGCCCCAGCATTTT
V: TRBV5-1; J: TRBJ1-1; size: .; D: .; CDR3: CASSRTELNTEAFF; DNA: TGCGCCAGCAGCCGAACAGAGCTGAACACTGAAGCTTTCTTT
V: TRBV2; J: TRBJ2-7; size: .; D: .; CDR3: CASSDRGDYEQYF; DNA: TGTGCCAGCAGTGACAGGGGAGACTACGAGCAGTACTTC
V: TRBV10-3; J: TRBJ2-5; size: once; D: .; CDR3: CAIGFDRRQETQYF; DNA: TGTGCCATCGGATTCGACAGGCGCCAAGAGACCCAGTACTTC
V: TRBV30; J: TRBJ1-5; size: .; D: .; CDR3: CAWSPGGDQPQHF; DNA: TGTGCCTGGAGTCCGGGGGGCGATCAGCCCCAGCATTTT
V: TRBV6-1; J: TRBJ2-4; size: .; D: .; CDR3: CASSEAGVQNIQYF; DNA: TGTGCCAGCAGTGAAGCAGGGGTCCAAAACATTCAGTACTTC
V: TRBV5-4; J: TRBJ1-5; size: few; D: .; CDR3: CASSLAGGNQPQHF; DNA: TGTGCCAGCAGCTTGGCAGGGGGCAATCAGCCCCAGCATTTT
V: TRBV30; J: TRBJ2-2; size: once; D: .; CDR3: CAWSARDVTGELFF; DNA: TGTGCCTGGAGTGCCCGGGACGTCACCGGGGAGCTGTTTTTT
V: TRBV4-3; J: TRBJ1-4; size: .; D: TRBD1; CDR3: CASSQEFHRGVEKLFF; DNA: TGCGCCAGCAGCCAAGAATTCCACAGGGGGGTCGAAAAACTGTTTTTT
V: TRBV1; J: TRBJ2-1; size: .; D: .; CDR3: CTSSQDFGGGRAQEQFF; DNA: TGCACCAGCAGCCAAGATTTTGGCGGCGGGAGGGCCCAAGAGCAGTTCTTC
V: TRBV7-9; J: TRBJ2-1; size: .; D: TRBD2; CDR3: CASSSNRGLAGGNEQFF; DNA: TGTGCCAGCAGCTCCAATCGGGGGCTAGCGGGAGGTAATGAGCAGTTCTTC
V: TRBV25-1; J: TRBJ1-2; size: .; D: TRBD1; CDR3: CASSDRQGRYGYTF; DNA: TGTGCCAGCAGTGACCGACAGGGACGCTATGGCTACACCTTC
V: TRBV5-1; J: TRBJ2-6; size: once; D: .; CDR3: CASTSGSGANVLTF; DNA: TGCGCCAGCACCTCAGGCTCTGGGGCCAACGTCCTGACTTTC
V: TRBV20-1; J: TRBJ2-3; size: .; D: .; CDR3: CSAQSGTQYF; DNA: TGCAGTGCCCAGAGTGGGACGCAGTATTTT
V: TRBV7-2; J: TRBJ2-7; size: .; D: TRBD2; CDR3: CASSLMAGGVYEQYF; DNA: TGTGCCAGCAGCTTAATGGCGGGAGGGGTCTACGAGCAGTACTTC
V: TRBV5-1; J: TRBJ2-1; size: .; D: .; CDR3: CASSLGLAISSYNEQFF; DNA: TGCGCCAGCAGCTTGGGGCTAGCTATTAGCTCCTACAATGAGCAGTTCTTC
V: TRBV28; J: TRBJ1-4; size: .; D: TRBD1; CDR3: CASSHLGTGRREKLFF; DNA: TGTGCCAGCAGTCACCTCGGGACAGGGCGTAGGGAAAAACTGTTTTTT
V: TRBV7-9; J: TRBJ1-5; size: once; D: .; CDR3: CASSSGHGNQPQHF; DNA: TGTGCCAGCAGCTCCGGACATGGCAATCAGCCCCAGCATTTT